This TCR beta chain was found in a study of glioma-infiltrating T cells after dendritic cell vaccination. Study-wide results and caveats: No direct clonality-survival link was found; a diverse polyclonal response may matter.

With regard to this clone: The antigen is unknown.

J gave up 4 bases and V 5 bases, and 13 bases lay outside the gene matches. Germline V CDR1 and CDR2: SGHTA, FQGTGA. CDR3 length equals 16 residues. Data came from immunoSEQ multiplex PCR; TCRdb stores just in-frame clones and leaves some out. The sample records approximately 67,000 clones, approximately 81% being singletons. The chain combines TRBV7-3 with TRBJ2-7, with 8 positions matching TRBD2. This TCR was sampled from a human donor with glioblastoma. This specimen was blood, taken before dendritic cell vaccination. DNA for the CDR3: TGTGCCAGCAGCCCCTCGGGAGGGAGCGGGGCGTACGAGCAGTACTTC. This codes for CASSPSGGSGAYEQYF.